This T cell receptor (beta chain) was captured by sequencing in a study of blood T cells in healthy people across ages. This CDR3 has 13 residues. V was pared by 12 bases and J by 4 bases, with 9 bases of the junction left unmatched. Germline-derived CDR1 and CDR2 are KGHDR and SFDVKD. Using a J-beta primer mix together with a sample-barcoded 5' primer, a second PCR was run for about 7 to 12 cycles. TCRdb itself ran the 5' RACE reads through MiXCR, one entry per CDR3 protein. The sample includes approximately 800,000 distinct CDR3 sequences, about 48% seen only once; the top ten take about 38%. Sequenced input: blood. The V gene is TRBV24-1, the J gene TRBJ2-3, with TRBD1 matching over 7 bases. This TCR derives from an older man in good health. CDR3 sequence reads: CAARRQGADTQYF. For the CDR3, the DNA is TGTGCCGCCCGGCGTCAGGGGGCAGATACGCAGTATTTT.